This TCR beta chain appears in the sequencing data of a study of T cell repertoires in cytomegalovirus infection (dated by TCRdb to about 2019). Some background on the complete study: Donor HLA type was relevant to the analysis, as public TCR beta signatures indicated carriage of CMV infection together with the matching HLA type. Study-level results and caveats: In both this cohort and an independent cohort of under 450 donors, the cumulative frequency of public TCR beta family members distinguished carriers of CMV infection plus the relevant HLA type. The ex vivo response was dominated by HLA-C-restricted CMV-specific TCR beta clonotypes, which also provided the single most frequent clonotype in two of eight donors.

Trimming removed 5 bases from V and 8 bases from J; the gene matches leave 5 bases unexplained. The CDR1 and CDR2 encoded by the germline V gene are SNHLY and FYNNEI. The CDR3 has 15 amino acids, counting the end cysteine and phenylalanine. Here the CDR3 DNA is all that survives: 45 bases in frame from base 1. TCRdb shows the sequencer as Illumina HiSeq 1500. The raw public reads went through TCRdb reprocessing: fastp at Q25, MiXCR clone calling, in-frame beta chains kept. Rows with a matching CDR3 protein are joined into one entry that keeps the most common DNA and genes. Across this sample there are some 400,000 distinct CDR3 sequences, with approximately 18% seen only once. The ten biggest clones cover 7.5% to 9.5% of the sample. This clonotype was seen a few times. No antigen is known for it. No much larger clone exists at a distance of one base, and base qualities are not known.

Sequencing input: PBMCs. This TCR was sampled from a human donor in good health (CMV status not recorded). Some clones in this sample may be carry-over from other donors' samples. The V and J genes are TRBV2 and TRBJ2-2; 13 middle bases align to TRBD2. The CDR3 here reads CASSPGLAGEGELFF. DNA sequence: TGTGCCAGCAGTCCCGGACTAGCGGGAGAGGGGGAGCTGTTTTTT.